The next 13 T cell receptor beta chains were all read from a single sample in a study of human T cells and chemical hapten exposure. Specified time point: pre-sensitization, week 0. Treatment reported: therapeutic diphenylcyclopropenone sensitization with weekly scalp DPC. TCRdb redid the calling of the RACE reads with MiXCR, one entry per CDR3 protein. This sample has 250,000 or so distinct CDR3 sequences, with roughly 7.7% found just once. The sample here was whole blood, taken in connection with sensitization to the hapten diphenylcyclopropenone (DPC). These TCRs come from a man between 18 and 29 years old with alopecia areata. Some clones in this sample may be carry-over from other donors' samples.

The genes are TRBV6-2 or TRBV6-3 and TRBJ1-2; TRBD1 matches 10 bases. The ends lost 1 base at V and 7 bases at J; junction bases unmatched: 6. This CDR3 comprises 15 residues. The germline V gene encodes CDR1 MNHEY and CDR2 SVGEGT. CDR3 loop: CASSYWGQGTAGYTF. CDR3 in DNA: TGTGCCAGCAGTTACTGGGGACAGGGGACTGCTGGCTACACCTTC.

In its sample, this clonotype was seen many times. CDR3 amino acids: CASSTLPPRDTQYF. CDR3 sequence (DNA): TGTGCCAGCAGTACCCTCCCTCCGCGGGATACGCAGTATTTT. The rearrangement joins TRBV7-2 to TRBJ2-3; D gene unclear. The CDR3 extends over 14 amino acids. Germline V CDR1 and CDR2: SGHTA, FQGNSA. Trimming shortened V by 6 bases and J by 6 bases, and 16 bases separated the two germline ends.

This clonotype was picked up a small number of times. This rearrangement joins TRBV11-2 to TRBJ2-1, with 9 bases matching TRBD1. The CDR3 totals 14 residues. The junction had 8 bases not matched to a gene; V was cut back by 6 bases and J by 8 bases. Germline V gene sequence: CDR1 SGHAT, CDR2 FQNNGV. The CDR3 nucleotides read TGTGCCAGCAGTTCCCTACAGGGGGCCTATGAGCAGTTCTTC. Translating gives CASSSLQGAYEQFF.

There are many counts of this clonotype. J is TRBJ1-2 and V is TRBV27; no reliable D call. The CDR3 extends over 12 amino acids. The ends were cut back, 5 bases at V and 6 bases at J, with 10 bases in the middle. Germline CDR1 reads MNHEY; CDR2 reads SMNVEV (reference sequence). DNA for the CDR3: TGTGCCAGCAGTCAAGGCCCCAATGGCTACACCTTC. Its translation is CASSQGPNGYTF.

The rearrangement links TRBV2 to TRBJ1-1, with D possibly matching TRBD1 (5 bases). This CDR3 contains 15 residues. Trimming cost V 2 bases and J 5 bases, with 15 bases left between them. CDR1 and CDR2 from the germline V gene are SNHLY and FYNNEI. The CDR3 DNA reads TGTGCCAGCAGTGAATATTTTGGTGGGGGGACTGAAGCTTTCTTT. Translated: CASSEYFGGGTEAFF.

This clonotype was seen many times. The genes are TRBV7-2 and TRBJ2-1, with D possibly TRBD2 on 7 matching bases. The CDR3 has 15 amino acids. Deletions cut 8 bases from V and 4 bases from J, with 18 bases between. Germline V gene sequence: CDR1 SGHTA, CDR2 FQGNSA. The CDR3 sequence is CASSQWGGDYNEQFF. The CDR3 DNA sequence: TGTGCCAGCTCCCAATGGGGGGGCGATTACAATGAGCAGTTCTTC.

This clonotype was observed a handful of times. V gene TRBV2 combines with J gene TRBJ1-2, with unresolved D. The V end was cut by 3 bases, the J end by 2 bases, with 10 bases between. The CDR3 covers 14 residues. The germline V gene encodes CDR1 SNHLY and CDR2 FYNNEI. Here the CDR3 reads CASSELRGNYGYTF. The CDR3 DNA is TGTGCCAGCAGTGAGTTACGAGGGAACTATGGCTACACCTTC.

The chain combines TRBV3-1 with TRBJ1-5; 10 bases are a match to TRBD1. CDR1 LGHDT and CDR2 YNNKEL come from the germline V gene (reference sequence). This CDR3 is 13 amino acids long. V dropped 8 bases and J dropped 3; count of bases not matched to a gene: 1. The CDR3 protein is CASGQGDNQPQHF. The CDR3 DNA reads as TGTGCCAGCGGACAGGGGGACAATCAGCCCCAGCATTTT.

This clonotype was seen more than once but under ten times. This chain links TRBV15 with TRBJ1-6; the D is unclear. CDR1 is LNHNV, CDR2 YYDKDF, per germline (reference sequence). Trimming pared 1 base from V and 6 bases from J, leaving 7 bases between. The CDR3 is 14 residues long. Written as DNA, the CDR3 is TGTGCCACCAGCAGAGCTCAGTTTAATTCACCCCTCCACTTT. Amino acid sequence: CATSRAQFNSPLHF.

This clonotype was recorded a few times. The chain is built from TRBV18 and TRBJ2-1; D is undetermined. The V and J ends lost 1 base and 3 bases respectively, with 7 bases between them. Germline lookup yields CDR1 KGHSH and CDR2 LQKENI. The CDR3 consists of 14 residues. The CDR3 coding sequence is TGTGCCAGCTCACCACGGCAGGTCTACAATGAGCAGTTCTTC. Its protein product is CASSPRQVYNEQFF.

Ten or more counts support this clonotype. The chain couples TRBV11-2 to TRBJ1-1, with D unresolved. The CDR3 runs to 14 residues. Germline CDR1 and CDR2: SGHAT and FQNNGV. Trimming removed 5 bases from V and 4 bases from J, with 14 bases in between. The DNA of the CDR3 is TGTGCCAGCAGCCGAACCCGAGGGCCCACTGAAGCTTTCTTT. It yields the protein CASSRTRGPTEAFF.

The chain joins TRBV5-1 to TRBJ1-1; 7 nucleotides agree with TRBD1. V shed 7 bases and J 0 bases; nucleotides not matched to a gene: 3. CDR3 length: 13 residues. Germline loops: CDR1 SGHRS, CDR2 YFSETQ. The CDR3 nucleotides are TGCGCCAGCGGACAGGACCTGAACACTGAAGCTTTCTTT. Translating gives CASGQDLNTEAFF.

The chain couples TRBV4-3 to TRBJ2-5, with 11 bases that match TRBD2. Germline values: CDR1 LGHNA, CDR2 YSLEER. The CDR3 consists of 16 residues. With 2 bases clipped from V and 4 bases from J, the junction kept 6 bases outside the gene matches. Here the CDR3 reads CASSQLAGGSSETQYF. In DNA, the CDR3 is TGCGCCAGCAGCCAACTAGCGGGGGGATCTTCAGAGACCCAGTACTTC.